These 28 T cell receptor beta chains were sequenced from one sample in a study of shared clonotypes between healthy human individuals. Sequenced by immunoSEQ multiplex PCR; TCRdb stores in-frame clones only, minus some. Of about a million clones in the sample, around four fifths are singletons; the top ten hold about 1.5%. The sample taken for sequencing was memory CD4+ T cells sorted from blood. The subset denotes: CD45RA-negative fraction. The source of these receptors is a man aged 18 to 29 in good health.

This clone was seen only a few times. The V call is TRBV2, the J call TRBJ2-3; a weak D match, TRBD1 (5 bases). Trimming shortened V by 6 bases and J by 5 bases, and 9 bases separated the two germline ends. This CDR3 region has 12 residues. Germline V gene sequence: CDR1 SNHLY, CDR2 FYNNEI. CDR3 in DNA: TGTGCCAGCAGCATCAGGGAAGATACGCAGTATTTT. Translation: CASSIREDTQYF.

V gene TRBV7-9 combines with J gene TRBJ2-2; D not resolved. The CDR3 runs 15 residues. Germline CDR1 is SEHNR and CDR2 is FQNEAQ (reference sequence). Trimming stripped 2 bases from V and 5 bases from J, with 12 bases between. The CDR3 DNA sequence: TGTGCCAGCAGCTTATTAGAGGTGGGGACCGGGGAGCTGTTTTTT. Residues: CASSLLEVGTGELFF.

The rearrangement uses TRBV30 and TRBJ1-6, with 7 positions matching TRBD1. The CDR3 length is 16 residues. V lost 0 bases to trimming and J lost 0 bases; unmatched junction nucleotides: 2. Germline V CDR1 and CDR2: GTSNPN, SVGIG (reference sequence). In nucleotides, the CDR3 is TGTGCCTGGAGTGTGACAGGGAGCTCCTATAATTCACCCCTCCACTTT. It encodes CAWSVTGSSYNSPLHF.

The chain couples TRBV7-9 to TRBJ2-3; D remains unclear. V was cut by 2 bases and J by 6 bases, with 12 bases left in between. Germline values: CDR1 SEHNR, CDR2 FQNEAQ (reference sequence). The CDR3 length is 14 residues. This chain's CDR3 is CASSLTAGWDTQYF. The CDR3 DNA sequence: TGTGCCAGCAGCTTAACGGCCGGGTGGGATACGCAGTATTTT.

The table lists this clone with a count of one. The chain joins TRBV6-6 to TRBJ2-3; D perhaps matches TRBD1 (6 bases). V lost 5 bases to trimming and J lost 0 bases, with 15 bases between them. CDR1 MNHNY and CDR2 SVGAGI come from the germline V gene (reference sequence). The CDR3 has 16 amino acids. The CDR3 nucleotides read TGTGCCAGCAGTCCCGACAGGCTTACTAGCACAGATACGCAGTATTTT. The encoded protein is CASSPDRLTSTDTQYF.

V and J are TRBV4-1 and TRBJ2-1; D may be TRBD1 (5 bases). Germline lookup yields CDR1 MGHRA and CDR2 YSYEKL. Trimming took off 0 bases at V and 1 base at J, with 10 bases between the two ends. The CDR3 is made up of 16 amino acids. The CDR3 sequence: CASSQEGQGSYNEQFF. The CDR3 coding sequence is TGCGCCAGCAGCCAAGAGGGGCAGGGTTCCTACAATGAGCAGTTCTTC.

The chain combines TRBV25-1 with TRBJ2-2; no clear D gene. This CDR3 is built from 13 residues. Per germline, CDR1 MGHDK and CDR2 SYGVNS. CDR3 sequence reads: CAGSAANTGELFF. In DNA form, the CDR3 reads TGTGCGGGGTCTGCCGCGAACACCGGGGAGCTGTTTTTT. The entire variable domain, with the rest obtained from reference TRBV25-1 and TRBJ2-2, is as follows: EADIYQTPRYLVIGTGKKITLECSQTMGHDKMYWYQQDPGMELHLIHYSYGVNSTEKGDLSSESTVSRIRTEHFPLTLESARPSHTSQYLCAGSAANTGELFFGEGSRLTVL.

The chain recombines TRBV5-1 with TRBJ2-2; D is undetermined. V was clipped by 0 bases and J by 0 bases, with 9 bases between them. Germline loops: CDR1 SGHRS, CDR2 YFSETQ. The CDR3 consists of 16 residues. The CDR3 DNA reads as TGCGCCAGCAGCTTGGTTACGGGCACGAACACCGGGGAGCTGTTTTTT. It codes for CASSLVTGTNTGELFF. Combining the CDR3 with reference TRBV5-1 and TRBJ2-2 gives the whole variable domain KAGVTQTPRYLIKTRGQQVTLSCSPISGHRSVSWYQQTPGQGLQFLFEYFSETQRNKGNFPGRFSGRQFSNSRSEMNVSTLELGDSALYLCASSLVTGTNTGELFFGEGSRLTVL.

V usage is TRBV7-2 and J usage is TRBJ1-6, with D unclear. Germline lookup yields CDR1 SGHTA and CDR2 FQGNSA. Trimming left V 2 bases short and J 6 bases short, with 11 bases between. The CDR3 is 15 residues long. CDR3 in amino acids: CASSLLVSVNSPLHF. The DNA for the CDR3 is TGTGCCAGCAGCTTACTAGTCAGCGTTAATTCACCCCTCCACTTT.

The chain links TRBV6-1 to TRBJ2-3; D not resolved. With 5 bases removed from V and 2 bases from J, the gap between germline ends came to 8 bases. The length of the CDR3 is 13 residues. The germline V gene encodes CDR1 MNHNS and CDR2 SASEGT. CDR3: CASSHRPTDTQYF. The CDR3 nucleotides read TGTGCCAGCAGTCATAGACCCACAGATACGCAGTATTTT.

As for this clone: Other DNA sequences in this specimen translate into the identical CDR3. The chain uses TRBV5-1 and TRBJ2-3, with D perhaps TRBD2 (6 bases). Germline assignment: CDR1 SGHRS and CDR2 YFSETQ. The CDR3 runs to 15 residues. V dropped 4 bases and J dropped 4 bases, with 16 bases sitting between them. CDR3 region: CASSLAGRSADTQYF. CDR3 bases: TGCGCCAGCAGCCTGGCGGGGAGGTCAGCAGATACGCAGTATTTT. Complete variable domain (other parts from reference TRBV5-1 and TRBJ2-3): KAGVTQTPRYLIKTRGQQVTLSCSPISGHRSVSWYQQTPGQGLQFLFEYFSETQRNKGNFPGRFSGRQFSNSRSEMNVSTLELGDSALYLCASSLAGRSADTQYFGPGTRLTVL.

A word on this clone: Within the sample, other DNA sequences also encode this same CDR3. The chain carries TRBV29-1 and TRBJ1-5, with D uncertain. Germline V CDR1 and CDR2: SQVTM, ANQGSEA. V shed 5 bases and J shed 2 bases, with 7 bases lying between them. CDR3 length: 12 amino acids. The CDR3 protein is CSVQEGNQPQHF. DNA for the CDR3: TGCAGCGTTCAGGAGGGCAATCAGCCCCAGCATTTT.

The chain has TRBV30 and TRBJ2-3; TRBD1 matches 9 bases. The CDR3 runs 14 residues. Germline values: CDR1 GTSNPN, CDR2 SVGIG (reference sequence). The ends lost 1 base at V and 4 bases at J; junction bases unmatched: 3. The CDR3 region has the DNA TGTGCCTGGAGTGGGGACAGGGTGGCAGATACGCAGTATTTT. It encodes CAWSGDRVADTQYF. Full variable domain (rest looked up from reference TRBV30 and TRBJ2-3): SQTIHQWPATLVQPVGSPLSLECTVEGTSNPNLYWYRQAAGRGLQLLFYSVGIGQISSEVPQNLSASRPQDRQFILSSKKLLLSDSGFYLCAWSGDRVADTQYFGPGTRLTVL.

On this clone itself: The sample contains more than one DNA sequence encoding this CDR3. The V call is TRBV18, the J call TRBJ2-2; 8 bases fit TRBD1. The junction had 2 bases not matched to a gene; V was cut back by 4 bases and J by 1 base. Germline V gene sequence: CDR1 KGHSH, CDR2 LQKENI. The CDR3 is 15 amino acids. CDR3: CASSLGQGNTGELFF. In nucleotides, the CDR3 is TGTGCCAGCTCACTTGGACAGGGGAACACCGGGGAGCTGTTTTTT.

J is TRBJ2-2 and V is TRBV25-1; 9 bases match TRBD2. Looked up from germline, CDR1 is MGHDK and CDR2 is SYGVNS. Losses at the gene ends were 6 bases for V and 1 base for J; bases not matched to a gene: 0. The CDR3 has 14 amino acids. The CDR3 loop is CASRAGGNTGELFF. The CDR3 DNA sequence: TGTGCCAGCAGAGCGGGGGGGAACACCGGGGAGCTGTTTTTT.

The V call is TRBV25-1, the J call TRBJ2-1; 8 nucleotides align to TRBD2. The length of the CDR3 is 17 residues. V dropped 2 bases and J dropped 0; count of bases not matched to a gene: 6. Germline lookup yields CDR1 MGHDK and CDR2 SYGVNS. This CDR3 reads CASSENPGTSSYNEQFF. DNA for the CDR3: TGTGCCAGCAGTGAAAATCCCGGGACTAGCTCCTACAATGAGCAGTTCTTC.

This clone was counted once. As DNA, the CDR3 is TGCGCCAGCAGCGAGGGTACTTGGAGCTCCTACAATGAGCAGTTCTTC. Translation gives CASSEGTWSSYNEQFF. The chain recombines TRBV4-1 with TRBJ2-1, with D possibly TRBD2 on 5 matching bases. This CDR3 is 16 amino acids long. With 5 bases removed from V and 0 bases from J, the gap between germline ends came to 14 bases. The germline V gene has CDR1 MGHRA and CDR2 YSYEKL.

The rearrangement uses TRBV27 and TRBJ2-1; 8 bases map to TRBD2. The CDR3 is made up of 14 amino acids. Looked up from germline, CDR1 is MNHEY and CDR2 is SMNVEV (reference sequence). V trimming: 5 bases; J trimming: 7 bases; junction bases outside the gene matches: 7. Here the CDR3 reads CASSPGTRVNEQFF. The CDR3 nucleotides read TGTGCCAGCAGTCCCGGGACTAGAGTAAATGAGCAGTTCTTC.

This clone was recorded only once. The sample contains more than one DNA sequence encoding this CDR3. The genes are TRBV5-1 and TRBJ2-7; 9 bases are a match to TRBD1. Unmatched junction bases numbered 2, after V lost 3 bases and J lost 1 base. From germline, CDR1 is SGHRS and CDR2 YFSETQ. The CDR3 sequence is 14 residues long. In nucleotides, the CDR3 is TGCGCCAGCAGCTGGGGACAGGGATCCTACGAGCAGTACTTC. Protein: CASSWGQGSYEQYF.

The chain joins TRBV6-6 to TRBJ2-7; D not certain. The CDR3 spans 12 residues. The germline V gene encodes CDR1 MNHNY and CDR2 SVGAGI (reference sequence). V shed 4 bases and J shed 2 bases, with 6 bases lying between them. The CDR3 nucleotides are TGTGCCAGCAGTTCCCGGACCTACGAGCAGTACTTC. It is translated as CASSSRTYEQYF.

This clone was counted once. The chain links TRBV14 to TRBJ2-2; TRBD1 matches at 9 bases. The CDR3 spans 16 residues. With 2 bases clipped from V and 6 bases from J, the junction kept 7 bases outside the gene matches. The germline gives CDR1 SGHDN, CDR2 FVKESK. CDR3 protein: CASSQRTGTGPGELFF. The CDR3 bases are TGTGCCAGCAGCCAACGGACCGGGACAGGGCCCGGGGAGCTGTTTTTT.

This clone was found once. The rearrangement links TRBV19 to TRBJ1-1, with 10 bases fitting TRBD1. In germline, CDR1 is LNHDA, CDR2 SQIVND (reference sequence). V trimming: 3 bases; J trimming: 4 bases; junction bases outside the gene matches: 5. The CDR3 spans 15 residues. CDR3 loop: CASSMYGQGGTEAFF. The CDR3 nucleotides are TGTGCCAGTAGTATGTATGGACAGGGGGGCACTGAAGCTTTCTTT.

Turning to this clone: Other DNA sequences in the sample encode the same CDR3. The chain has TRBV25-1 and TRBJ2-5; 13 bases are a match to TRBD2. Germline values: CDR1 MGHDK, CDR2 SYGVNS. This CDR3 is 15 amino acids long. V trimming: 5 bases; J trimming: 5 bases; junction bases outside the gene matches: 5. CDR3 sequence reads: CASSRLAGGGETQYF. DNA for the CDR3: TGTGCCAGCAGTCGACTAGCGGGGGGAGGGGAGACCCAGTACTTC.

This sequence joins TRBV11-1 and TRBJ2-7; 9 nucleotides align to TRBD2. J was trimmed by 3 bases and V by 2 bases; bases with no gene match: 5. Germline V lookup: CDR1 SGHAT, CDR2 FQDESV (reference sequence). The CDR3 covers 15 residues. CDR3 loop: CASSLSASGVYEQYF. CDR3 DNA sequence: TGTGCCAGCAGCTTATCGGCTAGCGGGGTCTACGAGCAGTACTTC.

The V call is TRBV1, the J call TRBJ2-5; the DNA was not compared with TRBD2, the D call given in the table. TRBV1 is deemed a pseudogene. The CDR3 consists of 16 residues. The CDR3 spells CTSSHAGLAGRETQYF. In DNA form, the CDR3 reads TGCACCAGCAGCCACGCGGGACTAGCGGGGAGAGAGACCCAGTACTTC.

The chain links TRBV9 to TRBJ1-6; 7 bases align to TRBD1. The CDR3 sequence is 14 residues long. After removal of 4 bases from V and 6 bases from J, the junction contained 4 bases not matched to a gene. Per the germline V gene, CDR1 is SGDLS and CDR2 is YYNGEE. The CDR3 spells CASSRQGINSPLHF. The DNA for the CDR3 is TGTGCCAGCAGCAGACAGGGAATTAATTCACCCCTCCACTTT.

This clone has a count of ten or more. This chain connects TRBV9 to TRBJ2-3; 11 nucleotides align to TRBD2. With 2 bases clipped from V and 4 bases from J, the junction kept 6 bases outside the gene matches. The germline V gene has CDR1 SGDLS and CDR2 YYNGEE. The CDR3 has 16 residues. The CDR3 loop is CASSVTSGSVADTQYF. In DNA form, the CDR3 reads TGTGCCAGCAGCGTCACTAGCGGGAGCGTCGCAGATACGCAGTATTTT.

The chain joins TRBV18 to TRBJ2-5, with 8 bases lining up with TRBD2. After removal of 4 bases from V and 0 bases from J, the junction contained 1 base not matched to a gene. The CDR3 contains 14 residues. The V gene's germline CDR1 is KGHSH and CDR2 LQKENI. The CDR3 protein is CASSLGLDQETQYF. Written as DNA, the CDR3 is TGTGCCAGCTCACTGGGACTAGACCAAGAGACCCAGTACTTC.